This T cell receptor beta chain originates from a study of T cell responses to AZD1222 COVID-19 vaccine. Study results and caveats: There were repertoire samples only from the period after the peak T cell response. Among spike-specific TCRs, nearly half reportedly target unmutated variant regions.

Notes on this clone: Its target is not known.

The CDR3 has 13 residues. The ends lost 6 bases at V and 2 bases at J; junction bases unmatched: 3. Generated by immunoSEQ multiplex PCR, the TCRdb table keeps only in-frame clones and is missing some. Among some 98,000 clones listed, 88% were seen once. The source material was peripheral blood, sampled on day 0 of AZD1222 vaccination. The receptor was derived from an adult in good health. This chain links TRBV12-3 or TRBV12-4 with TRBJ1-2; 7 bases line up with TRBD1. In DNA, the CDR3 is TGTGCCAGCAGCCCGGACAGGAACTATGGCTACACCTTC. It is translated as CASSPDRNYGYTF.